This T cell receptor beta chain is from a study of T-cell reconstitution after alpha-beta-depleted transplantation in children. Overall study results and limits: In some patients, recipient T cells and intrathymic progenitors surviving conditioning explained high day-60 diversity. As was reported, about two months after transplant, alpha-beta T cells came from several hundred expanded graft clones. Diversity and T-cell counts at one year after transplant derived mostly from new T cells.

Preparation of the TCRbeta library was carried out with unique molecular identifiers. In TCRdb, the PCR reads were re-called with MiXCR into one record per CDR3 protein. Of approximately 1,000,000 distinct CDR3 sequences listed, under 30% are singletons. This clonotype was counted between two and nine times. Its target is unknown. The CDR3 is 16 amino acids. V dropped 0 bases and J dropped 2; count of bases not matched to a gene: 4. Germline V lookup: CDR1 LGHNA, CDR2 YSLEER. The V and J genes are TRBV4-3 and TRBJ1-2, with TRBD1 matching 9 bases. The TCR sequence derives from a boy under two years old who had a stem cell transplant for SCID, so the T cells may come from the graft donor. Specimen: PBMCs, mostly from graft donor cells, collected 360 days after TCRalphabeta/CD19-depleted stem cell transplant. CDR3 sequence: CASSQDGQGTNYGYTF. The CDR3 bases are TGCGCCAGCAGCCAAGACGGACAGGGGACAAACTATGGCTACACCTTC.